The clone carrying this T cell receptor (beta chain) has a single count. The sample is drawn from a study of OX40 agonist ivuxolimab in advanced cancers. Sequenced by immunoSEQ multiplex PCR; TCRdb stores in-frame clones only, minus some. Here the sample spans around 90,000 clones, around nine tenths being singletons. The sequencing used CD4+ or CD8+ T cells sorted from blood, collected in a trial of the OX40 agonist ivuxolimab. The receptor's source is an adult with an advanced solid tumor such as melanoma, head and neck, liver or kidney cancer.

CDR3 sequence reads: CAWSEASGRTGELFF. CDR3 DNA sequence: TGTGCCTGGAGCGAGGCCTCCGGGAGGACCGGGGAGCTGTTTTTT. V is TRBV30 and J is TRBJ2-2; 7 bases match TRBD2. From germline, CDR1 is GTSNPN and CDR2 SVGIG (reference sequence). The CDR3 is 15 amino acids. Unmatched junction bases numbered 9, after V lost 3 bases and J lost 5 bases.